A selection of T cell receptor beta chains follows, all from one sample in a study of OX40 agonist ivuxolimab in advanced cancers. Clones were read by immunoSEQ multiplex PCR, and TCRdb kept only the in-frame ones, dropping some. The table lists roughly 65,000 clones, over 75% of them singletons, with approximately 0.4% in the top ten. Here the sequenced sample was CD4+ or CD8+ T cells sorted from blood, taken in a trial of the OX40 agonist ivuxolimab. The origin of the receptors is an adult with an advanced solid tumor such as melanoma, head and neck, liver or kidney cancer. The CDR3 runs from the conserved cysteine through the conserved F or W. Each record gives: J gene, V gene, clone size, D gene, CDR3 DNA, CDR3 protein. The D gene is left open where the match is weak. Not every row has a clone size; where given, it reads once, few, many or a size class.

j_call: TRBJ1-2
v_call: TRBV10-3
clone_size: -
d_call: -
cdr3_nt: TGTGCCATCAGTGACCTGTCAGAGATCTATGGCTACACCTTC
cdr3_aa: CAISDLSEIYGYTF

j_call: TRBJ2-1
v_call: TRBV4-2
clone_size: -
d_call: -
cdr3_nt: TGTGCCAGCAGCCAAGATATTAATAGCGGAGAGCAGTTCTTC
cdr3_aa: CASSQDINSGEQFF

j_call: TRBJ2-5
v_call: TRBV5-4
clone_size: once
d_call: -
cdr3_nt: TGTGCCAGCAGCCGACCACCCGGAGAGACCCAGTACTTC
cdr3_aa: CASSRPPGETQYF

j_call: TRBJ2-7
v_call: TRBV2
clone_size: -
d_call: -
cdr3_nt: TGTGCCAGCAGTGAAGCCGCCCTAGGGGAGCAGTACTTC
cdr3_aa: CASSEAALGEQYF

j_call: TRBJ1-2
v_call: TRBV6-1
clone_size: -
d_call: -
cdr3_nt: TGTGCCAGCAGTGAATATCGAGGACGGGTTAACTTC
cdr3_aa: CASSEYRGRVNF

j_call: TRBJ2-5
v_call: TRBV7-8
clone_size: -
d_call: TRBD2
cdr3_nt: TGTGCCAGCAGGTCAACGCGGCTAGCGGGGGGTGAGACCCAGTACTTC
cdr3_aa: CASRSTRLAGGETQYF

j_call: TRBJ1-5
v_call: TRBV2
clone_size: -
d_call: -
cdr3_nt: TGTGCCAGCAGTGAACTGGACGTCGGTCAGCCCCAGCATTTT
cdr3_aa: CASSELDVGQPQHF

j_call: TRBJ1-1
v_call: TRBV7-2
clone_size: -
d_call: -
cdr3_nt: TGTGCCAGCAGCTCGGGATCCACGAACACTGAAGCTTTCTTT
cdr3_aa: CASSSGSTNTEAFF

j_call: TRBJ2-3
v_call: TRBV5-1
clone_size: -
d_call: -
cdr3_nt: TGCGCCAGCAGCCAGGCCATCCCTGGGGATACGCAGTATTTT
cdr3_aa: CASSQAIPGDTQYF

j_call: TRBJ2-2
v_call: TRBV5-4
clone_size: -
d_call: -
cdr3_nt: TGTGCCAGCAGCTTGCATCAGGGCGACACCGGGGAGCTGTTTTTT
cdr3_aa: CASSLHQGDTGELFF

j_call: TRBJ2-7
v_call: TRBV7-2
clone_size: -
d_call: -
cdr3_nt: TGTGCCGGCAGCCTGGACGGGGGCTACTACGAGCAGTACTTC
cdr3_aa: CAGSLDGGYYEQYF

j_call: TRBJ1-1
v_call: TRBV15
clone_size: -
d_call: -
cdr3_nt: TGTGCCACCAGCAGAGACTTAGGGTCCACTGAAGCTTTCTTT
cdr3_aa: CATSRDLGSTEAFF

j_call: TRBJ1-2
v_call: TRBV7-9
clone_size: few
d_call: TRBD1
cdr3_nt: TGTGCCAGCAGCCCAGGGACAGGGAAAAACGGCTACACCTTC
cdr3_aa: CASSPGTGKNGYTF

j_call: TRBJ2-7
v_call: TRBV10-3
clone_size: -
d_call: TRBD1
cdr3_nt: TGTGCCATCAGACCTACAGGGGGTGGGCACTACGAGCAGTACTTC
cdr3_aa: CAIRPTGGGHYEQYF

j_call: TRBJ1-1
v_call: TRBV6-5
clone_size: -
d_call: -
cdr3_nt: TGTGCCAGCCACCCCCCGACAGGCCTGAACACTGAAGCTTTCTTT
cdr3_aa: CASHPPTGLNTEAFF

j_call: TRBJ2-1
v_call: TRBV2
clone_size: -
d_call: TRBD1
cdr3_nt: TGTGCCAGGGGGACAGAGTACAATGAGCAGTTCTTC
cdr3_aa: CARGTEYNEQFF

j_call: TRBJ1-2
v_call: TRBV28
clone_size: -
d_call: -
cdr3_nt: TGTGCCAGCAGTTGCAGGGGCTGCTATGGCTACACCTTC
cdr3_aa: CASSCRGCYGYTF

j_call: TRBJ2-7
v_call: TRBV6-5
clone_size: -
d_call: -
cdr3_nt: TGTGCCAGCAACGACAGGTACGAGCAGTACTTC
cdr3_aa: CASNDRYEQYF